The 18 T cell receptor beta chains below come from one sample, sequenced in a study of blood T cell repertoires in COVID-19. The assay was immunoSEQ multiplex PCR, and TCRdb's table has in-frame clones only and misses some. The table shows roughly 250,000 clones, with around nine tenths occurring only once. Sequenced: PBMCs or T cells enriched from blood (not recorded which). These receptors were collected from a woman aged 50 to 60 who had recovered from COVID-19.

The gene calls are TRBV11-3 and TRBJ2-3; no firm D call. V dropped 1 base and J dropped 2 bases, with 13 bases sitting between them. CDR1 and CDR2 (germline): SGHNT, YENEEA. The length of the CDR3 is 16 residues. The CDR3 sequence: CASSLGPGPHTDTQYF. CDR3 bases: TGTGCCAGCAGCTTAGGCCCAGGCCCGCACACAGATACGCAGTATTTT.

The chain recombines TRBV6-1 with TRBJ1-5; TRBD1 agrees at 7 bases. The junction had 4 bases not matched to a gene; V was cut back by 2 bases and J by 0 bases. The CDR3 is 16 residues long. In germline, CDR1 is MNHNS, CDR2 SASEGT. The CDR3 loop reads CASSEMGQYSNQPQHF. CDR3 coding DNA: TGTGCCAGCAGTGAAATGGGACAGTATAGCAATCAGCCCCAGCATTTT.

The rearrangement uses TRBV19 and TRBJ2-5; TRBD2 matches 7 bases. Germline CDR1 LNHDA, CDR2 SQIVND (reference sequence). Trimming at V came to 7 bases and at J to 2 bases, leaving 10 bases not matched to a gene. This CDR3 has 15 residues. The CDR3 DNA follows: TGTGCCAGTACTCCCGGGACTACCGTACAAGAGACCCAGTACTTC. This translates into CASTPGTTVQETQYF.

This clone was counted between two and nine times. The CDR3 is CASSVGLGQPQHF. The CDR3 nucleotides read TGTGCCAGCAGTGTGGGGCTAGGTCAGCCCCAGCATTTT. This rearrangement joins TRBV12-3 or TRBV12-4 to TRBJ1-5; D possibly corresponds to TRBD1 (5 bases). With 5 bases removed from V and 6 bases from J, the gap between germline ends came to 11 bases. CDR3 length equals 13 residues.

J is TRBJ1-1 and V is TRBV19, with TRBD1 identical over 7 bases. The CDR3 runs 15 residues. The trim removed 5 bases at V and 3 bases at J, leaving 9 bases unmatched. In germline, CDR1 is LNHDA, CDR2 SQIVND (reference sequence). CDR3 in DNA: TGTGCCAGTAGTCCTTGGACAGGTAGGGACACTGAAGCTTTCTTT. This translates into CASSPWTGRDTEAFF.

V gene TRBV27 combines with J gene TRBJ2-1; 8 positions match TRBD1. The V gene's germline CDR1 is MNHEY and CDR2 SMNVEV (reference sequence). This CDR3 spans 14 amino acids. Trimming took 6 bases from V and 6 from J; bases not matched to a gene: 7. The DNA of the CDR3 is TGTGCCAGCAGGTACCGGGACAGGCCCAATGAGCAGTTCTTC. This sequence encodes CASRYRDRPNEQFF.

The chain links TRBV27 to TRBJ1-6; possibly TRBD1 for D (5 bases). The CDR3 contains 13 residues. Germline CDR1 reads MNHEY; CDR2 reads SMNVEV (reference sequence). V shed 3 bases and J shed 10 bases, with 10 bases lying between them. The CDR3 DNA follows: TGTGCCAGCAGTTTCAGGGCGGGATCACCCCTCCACTTT. This encodes CASSFRAGSPLHF.

The count of this clone is one. The J gene is TRBJ1-1, the V gene TRBV21-1; the D call of TRBD1 is as the table states it, not checked on the DNA. TRBV21-1 is a recognized pseudogene. CDR3 size: 15 residues. Here the CDR3 reads CASTNRKQVHTEAFF. For the CDR3, the DNA is TGTGCCAGCACAAATAGAAAGCAGGTGCACACTGAAGCTTTCTTT.

The gene calls are TRBV5-4 and TRBJ2-7, with no clear D. CDR3 length equals 14 residues. The germline gives CDR1 SGHNT, CDR2 YYREEE (reference sequence). Between the trimmed V and J ends, which lost 3 bases and 0 bases, there was a span of 10 bases. The CDR3 DNA is TGTGCCAGCAGCTCCCCAGGTAACTCCTACGAGCAGTACTTC. Protein sequence: CASSSPGNSYEQYF.

The chain couples TRBV15 to TRBJ2-1, with TRBD1 matching over 10 bases. The CDR3 runs 15 residues. Germline assignment: CDR1 LNHNV and CDR2 YYDKDF (reference sequence). V shed 4 bases and J 4 bases; nucleotides not matched to a gene: 4. CDR3 sequence: CATSIRQGAYNEQFF. The CDR3 region has the DNA TGTGCCACCAGCATCCGACAGGGGGCTTACAATGAGCAGTTCTTC.

In its sample, this clone was seen once. CDR3 amino acids: CASSYPVGGNTEAFF. CDR3 nucleotide sequence: TGTGCCAGCAGTTATCCCGTGGGGGGGAACACTGAAGCTTTCTTT. The chain has TRBV6-2 or TRBV6-3 and TRBJ1-1, with a tentative D call TRBD1 (5 bases). Germline CDR1 MNHEY, CDR2 SVGEGT. V was clipped by 3 bases and J by 1 base, with 12 bases between them. The CDR3 runs 15 residues.

In the case of this clone: The same CDR3 also results from other DNA sequences found in this sample. The chain combines TRBV3-1 (or the pseudogene TRBV3-2) with TRBJ2-1; possible D gene TRBD2, 6 bases. The V gene's germline CDR1 is LGHDT and CDR2 YNNKEL (reference sequence). V lost 3 bases and J lost 9, with 6 bases in between. The CDR3 extends over 11 amino acids. CDR3 nucleotide sequence: TGTGCCAGCAGCCAGGGGGGTGAGCAGTTCTTC. This gives the protein CASSQGGEQFF.

CDR3 amino acids: CASGQAAQETQYF. Here the CDR3 DNA reads TGTGCCAGCGGACAGGCGGCCCAAGAGACCCAGTACTTC. The rearrangement joins TRBV28 to TRBJ2-5; TRBD1 agrees at 7 bases. J was trimmed by 1 base and V by 8 bases; bases with no gene match: 4. CDR1 MDHEN and CDR2 SYDVKM come from the germline V gene. There are 13 residues in the CDR3.

The V and J genes are TRBV29-1 and TRBJ1-1; 7 nucleotides line up with TRBD1. CDR1 and CDR2 (germline): SQVTM, ANQGSEA. The CDR3 has 14 residues. V lost 5 bases, J lost 1 base, and 7 bases stayed unmatched. The CDR3 here is CSVWTGKWNTEAFF. The CDR3 nucleotides are TGCAGCGTTTGGACAGGAAAGTGGAACACTGAAGCTTTCTTT.

The DNA of the CDR3 is TGTGCCAGCTCACCACAGAAGGCGGCGGGAGGCTCTGGCAATGAGCAGTTCTTC. This encodes CASSPQKAAGGSGNEQFF. V and J are TRBV18 and TRBJ2-1; TRBD2 matches 8 bases. V shed 1 base and J 6 bases; nucleotides not matched to a gene: 14. Germline assignment: CDR1 KGHSH and CDR2 LQKENI. The CDR3 runs 18 residues.

The chain recombines TRBV12-3 or TRBV12-4 with TRBJ1-2, with 8 bases aligning to TRBD1. The CDR3 is 13 residues long. J gave up 6 bases and V 9 bases, and 9 bases lay outside the gene matches. CDR3 residues: CASRTTGADGYTF. The CDR3 nucleotides read TGTGCCAGTCGGACGACAGGGGCGGATGGCTACACCTTC.

The V call is TRBV21-1, the J call TRBJ2-5; the table's D call, TRBD1, was not checked against the DNA. TRBV21-1 is reported as a pseudogene. CDR3 size: 13 residues. As DNA, the CDR3 is TGTGCCAGCAGGGACAGAGCCCAAGAGACCCAGTACTTC. It yields the protein CASRDRAQETQYF.

This chain joins TRBV2 and TRBJ1-5; D may be TRBD1 (6 bases). Trimming pared 6 bases from V and 1 base from J, leaving 7 bases between. Germline loops: CDR1 SNHLY, CDR2 FYNNEI. This CDR3 is built from 13 residues. This CDR3 reads CASSGQSNQPQHF. Here the CDR3 DNA reads TGTGCCAGCAGCGGACAGAGCAATCAGCCCCAGCATTTT. The complete variable domain, with remaining parts taken from reference TRBV2 and TRBJ1-5, reads EPEVTQTPSHQVTQMGQEVILRCVPISNHLYFYWYRQILGQKVEFLVSFYNNEISEKSEIFDDQFSVERPDGSNFTLKIRSTKLEDSAMYFCASSGQSNQPQHFGDGTRLSIL.